These 9 T cell receptor beta chains were all obtained from the same sample, sequenced in a study of persistence of HIV-infected CD4 T cells. Cells were stimulated with CMV-infected fibroblast lysates at 10 ug/mL. CD40L-negative CD69-negative CD45RO-high memory CD4+ T cells were sorted as populations depleted of antigen-responding cells. Sequencing used immunoSEQ version 4 in survey mode. Generated by immunoSEQ multiplex PCR, the TCRdb table keeps only in-frame clones and is missing some. The table lists 35,000 to 40,000 clones, 80% of them singletons. The antigens these receptors bind are not known. Source: CD4+ T cells sorted from PBMCs after 18-hour stimulation, taken from a patient who received antiretroviral therapy. These receptors came from an adult man with HIV who was CMV-seropositive.

This CDR3 reads CSVKRGANSPLHF. For the CDR3, the DNA is TGCAGCGTTAAGAGGGGAGCGAATTCACCCCTCCACTTT. The chain carries TRBV29-1 and TRBJ1-6; tentative D call: TRBD1 (5 bases). The CDR3 extends over 13 amino acids. CDR1 is SQVTM, CDR2 ANQGSEA, per germline. Trimming removed 5 bases from V and 7 bases from J, with 12 bases in between.

The chain has TRBV6-5 and TRBJ2-2; possibly TRBD2 for D (5 bases). This CDR3 spans 13 amino acids. The V gene's germline CDR1 is MNHEY and CDR2 SVGAGI. V lost 10 bases, J lost 4 bases, and 13 bases lay in between. DNA for the CDR3: TGTGCCACCGTTAGTGGAGGCACCGGGGAGCTGTTTTTT. This sequence encodes CATVSGGTGELFF.

A few counts support this clone. The V and J genes are TRBV29-1 and TRBJ2-7; no reliable D call. This CDR3 is 12 amino acids long. The germline CDR1 and CDR2 sequences are SQVTM and ANQGSEA. The ends were cut back, 6 bases at V and 5 bases at J, with 14 bases in the middle. DNA for the CDR3: TGCAGCGTCTTGACTCCTCCTAACGAGCAGTACTTC. Protein sequence: CSVLTPPNEQYF.

The gene calls are TRBV29-1 and TRBJ2-7; unclear D gene. CDR1 SQVTM and CDR2 ANQGSEA come from the germline V gene. This CDR3 comprises 11 residues. V was cut by 7 bases and J by 6 bases, with 13 bases left in between. The CDR3 DNA follows: TGCAGCGCCTGGGTCCGCCGCGAGCAGTACTTC. Its translation is CSAWVRREQYF.

This rearrangement joins TRBV9 to TRBJ2-1; 10 bases match TRBD2. V shed 0 bases, J shed 7 bases, and the junction held 13 bases outside the gene matches. The CDR3 runs 18 residues. The germline V gene encodes CDR1 SGDLS and CDR2 YYNGEE. The CDR3 sequence is CASSVAQGIAGGKNEQFF. The DNA of the CDR3 is TGTGCCAGCAGCGTAGCTCAGGGGATAGCGGGGGGAAAAAATGAGCAGTTCTTC. Looking up the rest from reference TRBV9 and TRBJ2-1 gives the full variable domain: DSGVTQTPKHLITATGQRVTLRCSPRSGDLSVYWYQQSLDQGLQFLIQYYNGEERAKGNILERFSAQQFPDLHSELNLSSLELGDSALYFCASSVAQGIAGGKNEQFFGPGTRLTVL.

CDR3 DNA sequence: TGTGCCAGCAGTGACACTGGGGGATCCTACGAGCAGTACTTC. Its translation: CASSDTGGSYEQYF. The chain links TRBV25-1 to TRBJ2-7; D is perhaps TRBD1 or TRBD2 (5 bases each). The CDR3 spans 14 residues. Germline CDR1 MGHDK, CDR2 SYGVNS. Trimming removed 3 bases from V and 1 base from J, with 10 bases in between.

This rearrangement joins TRBV6-5 to TRBJ1-1; TRBD1 agrees at 8 bases. CDR3 length: 14 amino acids. Germline V gives CDR1 MNHEY, CDR2 SVGAGI. J lost 3 bases, V lost 6 bases, and 6 bases had no gene match. CDR3 protein: CASRRQGLDTEAFF. In DNA, the CDR3 is TGTGCCAGCAGAAGACAGGGGCTGGACACTGAAGCTTTCTTT.

This clone was observed a handful of times. CDR3 sequence: CASDRDSEQYF. The CDR3 DNA reads TGTGCCAGCGACAGGGACAGCGAGCAGTACTTC. This chain links TRBV2 with TRBJ2-7; 7 bases align to TRBD1. The CDR3 length is 11 residues. Trimming removed 8 bases from V and 6 bases from J; junction bases left unmatched: 4. CDR1 is SNHLY, CDR2 FYNNEI, per germline.

Only one count was recorded for this clone. The chain recombines TRBV18 with TRBJ2-1; 7 positions match TRBD1. After removal of 4 bases from V and 4 bases from J, the junction contained 7 bases not matched to a gene. There are 15 residues in the CDR3. The germline V gene has CDR1 KGHSH and CDR2 LQKENI. CDR3 sequence: CASSLRTGGYNEQFF. As DNA, the CDR3 is TGTGCCAGCTCACTCCGGACAGGAGGTTACAATGAGCAGTTCTTC.